The clone carrying this T cell receptor beta chain was detected a few times. Its cognate antigen is unknown. The entry originates in a study of T-cell memory formation after mild COVID-19. Study-level results: Specificity for SARS-CoV-2 was not confirmed among the second-wave clones peaking on day 37. Clones that contracted from day 15 to 85 were balanced CD4/CD8, while later expanders leaned CD4+.

TCRdb recomputed calls from the 5' RACE reads with MiXCR, one row per CDR3 protein. This sample has just under 550,000 distinct CDR3 sequences, with about a fifth found just once. This receptor was obtained from an adult woman who had mild COVID-19 (a few samples of this study predate the infection). Cell type and time point are not known. The sample taken for sequencing was PBMCs or a T cell subset sorted from them (not recorded which).

In DNA form, the CDR3 reads TGTGCCAGCAGCTTGGAACAGGGGGTGAAGACCCAGTACTTC. Translated: CASSLEQGVKTQYF. This chain joins TRBV5-6 and TRBJ2-5, with 8 nucleotides matching TRBD1. Germline V gives CDR1 SGHDT, CDR2 YYEEEE. The CDR3 runs to 14 residues. Trimming cost V 0 bases and J 6 bases; bases outside gene matches: 4.